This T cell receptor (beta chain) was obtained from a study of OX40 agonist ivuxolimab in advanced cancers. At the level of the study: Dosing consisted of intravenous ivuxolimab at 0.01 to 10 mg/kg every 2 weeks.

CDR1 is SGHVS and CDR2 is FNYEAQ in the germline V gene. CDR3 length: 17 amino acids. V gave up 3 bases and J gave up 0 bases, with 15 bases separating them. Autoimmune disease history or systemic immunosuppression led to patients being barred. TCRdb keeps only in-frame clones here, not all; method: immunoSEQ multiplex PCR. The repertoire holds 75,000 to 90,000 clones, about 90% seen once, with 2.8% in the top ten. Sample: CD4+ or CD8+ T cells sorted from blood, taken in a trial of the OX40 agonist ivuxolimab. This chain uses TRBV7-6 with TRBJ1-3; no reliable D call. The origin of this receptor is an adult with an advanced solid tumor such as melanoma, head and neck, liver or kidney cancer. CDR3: CASSLAGSGSSGNTIYF. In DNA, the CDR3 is TGTGCCAGCAGCTTGGCGGGTTCGGGCAGCTCTGGAAACACCATATATTTT.